This T cell receptor (beta chain) was observed in a study of blood T cell repertoires in COVID-19. The CDR3 extends over 15 amino acids. V lost 4 bases and J lost 0; bases outside the gene matches: 3. Germline-derived CDR1 and CDR2 are SGHDT and YYEEEE. This table comes from immunoSEQ multiplex PCR, and its TCRdb copy is limited to in-frame clones, with some not included. The table records about 100,000 clones, approximately 89% of them present only once. The origin of this receptor is a middle-aged man with active COVID-19. Sequencing was done on a sample of peripheral blood. This rearrangement joins TRBV5-6 to TRBJ2-1; TRBD1 aligns across 8 bases. The CDR3 DNA follows: TGTGCCAGCAGCGCACAGGGGGGCTCCTACAATGAGCAGTTCTTC. Protein sequence: CASSAQGGSYNEQFF.